Listed below are T cell receptor beta chains from one sample, sequenced in a study of PD-1 blockade in mismatch repair-deficient tumors. Measured with immunoSEQ multiplex PCR; TCRdb has only the in-frame clones, and not every one. The sample holds some 120,000 clones, around nine tenths seen once. This sample comprised peripheral blood, obtained approximately 71 weeks after starting pembrolizumab. Receptor source: an adult with mismatch repair-deficient cancer. Both conserved end residues are part of each CDR3. D genes are given only for firm matches. Rows give clone size only sometimes, using once, few, many, or a class for an expanded clone.

d_call clone_size j_call v_call cdr3_aa cdr3_nt
NA once TRBJ2-3 TRBV14 CASSQIRGSTDTQYF TGTGCCAGCAGCCAAATCAGGGGTAGCACAGATACGCAGTATTTT
NA NA TRBJ2-7 TRBV30 CAWSVSSVLRF TGTGCCTGGAGTGTAAGTAGTGTGCTCCGCTTC
TRBD1 NA TRBJ2-6 TRBV5-1 CASSRTGAAGANVLTF TGCGCCAGCAGTCGGACAGGGGCAGCTGGGGCCAACGTCCTGACTTTC
NA NA TRBJ2-2 TRBV2 CAKGDTGELFF TGTGCCAAAGGGGACACCGGGGAGCTGTTTTTT
NA NA TRBJ2-7 TRBV19 CASSPIKKNYEQYF TGTGCCAGTAGTCCTATTAAGAAGAACTACGAGCAGTACTTC
NA NA TRBJ2-2 TRBV7-9 CASSLLQVTNTGELFF TGTGCCAGCAGCTTACTACAGGTTACGAACACCGGGGAGCTGTTTTTT
NA NA TRBJ1-5 TRBV15 CATSRDLGNQPQHF TGTGCCACCAGCAGAGATCTGGGGAATCAGCCCCAGCATTTT
NA NA TRBJ1-2 TRBV19 CASSIGGGSYGYTF TGTGCCAGTAGTATAGGAGGAGGCTCCTATGGCTACACCTTC
TRBD1 NA TRBJ2-1 TRBV27 CASSRDRGVDEQFF TGTGCCAGCAGTCGGGACAGGGGGGTCGATGAGCAGTTCTTC
TRBD1 NA TRBJ2-7 TRBV28 CASSLQDRVSYEQYF TGTGCCAGCAGTTTACAGGACAGGGTATCCTACGAGCAGTACTTC
NA NA TRBJ2-7 TRBV5-4 CASSHIRDSIYEQYF TGTGCCAGCAGCCATATCCGGGACTCCATCTACGAGCAGTACTTC
NA NA TRBJ2-7 TRBV4-3 CASSQPQATIYEQYF TGCGCCAGCAGCCAACCCCAGGCGACTATCTACGAGCAGTACTTC
NA few TRBJ2-2 TRBV28 CASIPGQNTGELFF TGTGCCAGCATCCCGGGACAAAACACCGGGGAGCTGTTTTTT
NA NA TRBJ1-3 TRBV7-9 CASSNPGVLSGNTIYF TGTGCCAGCAGTAACCCAGGCGTACTCTCTGGAAACACCATATATTTT
NA NA TRBJ2-7 TRBV21-1 CASSNWVSTYEQYF TGTGCCAGCAGCAACTGGGTCTCGACCTACGAGCAGTACTTC
NA NA TRBJ1-5 TRBV28 CASKRDSNQPQHF TGTGCCAGCAAGAGGGACAGCAATCAGCCCCAGCATTTT
NA NA TRBJ2-1 TRBV5-1 CASSQSRDFYNEQFF TGCGCCAGCAGCCAGTCGAGGGACTTCTACAATGAGCAGTTCTTC
TRBD2 NA TRBJ2-1 TRBV15 CATSGQREGRLYNEQFF TGTGCCACCAGCGGCCAGCGGGAGGGCCGGCTGTACAATGAGCAGTTCTTC
NA NA TRBJ2-7 TRBV30 CAWKERRSSYEQYF TGTGCCTGGAAAGAGCGGAGGTCCTCCTACGAGCAGTACTTC
NA NA TRBJ2-1 TRBV6-1 CASESGPHTYNEQFF TGTGCCAGTGAGAGCGGGCCACACACCTACAATGAGCAGTTCTTC
TRBD2 few TRBJ2-1 TRBV27 CASSQLAGGYNEQFF TGTGCCAGCAGTCAACTAGCGGGAGGCTACAATGAGCAGTTCTTC
TRBD1 NA TRBJ1-4 TRBV4-1 CASSQRTGLSATNEKLFF TGCGCCAGCAGCCAGCGGACAGGGCTTAGTGCAACTAATGAAAAACTGTTTTTT
TRBD1 NA TRBJ2-7 TRBV30 CAWSGPTGGFHEQYF TGTGCCTGGAGTGGGCCTACAGGGGGCTTCCACGAGCAGTACTTC
NA NA TRBJ2-3 TRBV7-6 CASSIGTDTQYF TGTGCCAGCAGTATCGGCACAGATACGCAGTATTTT
TRBD1 NA TRBJ2-6 TRBV15 CATSTQGEGANVLTF TGTGCCACCAGCACACAGGGGGAAGGGGCCAACGTCCTGACTTTC
TRBD2 NA TRBJ2-1 TRBV5-6 CASSLGLASSYNEQFF TGTGCCAGCAGCTTGGGACTAGCGAGCTCCTACAATGAGCAGTTCTTC
NA once TRBJ2-5 TRBV7-2 CASSLAGYETQYF TGTGCCAGCAGCTTAGCGGGTTACGAGACCCAGTACTTC
TRBD1 NA TRBJ1-3 TRBV30 CAWSTTGAGNTIYF TGTGCCTGGAGTACTACAGGGGCTGGAAACACCATATATTTT
NA NA TRBJ2-3 TRBV19 CASSIVGQGGDTQYF TGTGCCAGTAGTATAGTAGGTCAGGGTGGAGATACGCAGTATTTT
NA once TRBJ2-5 TRBV19 CASSLQGETQYF TGTGCCAGTAGCCTGCAGGGGGAGACCCAGTACTTC
NA NA TRBJ1-3 TRBV13 CASSPGSPTGNTIYF TGTGCCAGCAGCCCAGGGTCGCCTACGGGAAACACCATATATTTT
NA NA TRBJ2-3 TRBV4-1 CASSQPTTGPSTDTQYF TGCGCCAGCAGCCAACCGACGACTGGTCCGAGCACAGATACGCAGTATTTT
NA NA TRBJ1-1 TRBV19 CASSPYRVAGTEAFF TGTGCCAGTAGTCCCTACAGGGTAGCGGGCACTGAAGCTTTCTTT
TRBD2 NA TRBJ2-3 TRBV7-9 CASPHSGGRTVDTQYF TGTGCCAGCCCCCATTCCGGCGGGAGAACAGTAGATACGCAGTATTTT
TRBD1 NA TRBJ2-3 TRBV28 CASRKDRGLSTDTQYF TGTGCCAGCAGAAAAGACAGGGGCCTCAGCACAGATACGCAGTATTTT
NA NA TRBJ1-4 TRBV6-1 CASSPRGSTNEKLFF TGTGCCAGCAGTCCAAGGGGCAGTACTAATGAAAAACTGTTTTTT
TRBD2 NA TRBJ2-1 TRBV27 CASGAGEGNEQFF TGTGCCAGCGGCGCGGGAGAAGGAAATGAGCAGTTCTTC
NA NA TRBJ2-3 TRBV6-5 CASSYTGSATDTQYF TGTGCCAGCAGTTACACAGGGTCTGCGACAGATACGCAGTATTTT
TRBD2 NA TRBJ2-1 TRBV27 CARLRTRSVYNEQFF TGTGCCAGACTTCGGACTAGGTCAGTCTACAATGAGCAGTTCTTC
TRBD1 NA TRBJ2-5 TRBV28 CASSDRGQETQYF TGTGCCAGCAGTGACAGGGGGCAAGAGACCCAGTACTTC
TRBD2 NA TRBJ2-7 TRBV5-4 CASSPGTIYEQYF TGTGCCAGCAGCCCCGGGACTATTTACGAGCAGTACTTC
TRBD2 NA TRBJ2-2 TRBV6-6 CASSLAGEITGELFF TGTGCCAGCAGTCTAGCGGGGGAGATAACCGGGGAGCTGTTTTTT
NA NA TRBJ2-7 TRBV11-3 CASSLERYEQYF TGTGCCAGCAGCTTAGAACGGTACGAGCAGTACTTC
TRBD2 NA TRBJ2-1 TRBV29-1 CSGAPGLLVGNEQFF TGCAGCGGTGCACCGGGACTACTCGTTGGGAATGAGCAGTTCTTC
NA NA TRBJ2-6 TRBV9 CASSPKMEGAGLGSSGANVLTF TGTGCCAGCAGCCCTAAAATGGAGGGGGCGGGACTAGGGAGCTCTGGGGCCAACGTCCTGACTTTC
TRBD2 once TRBJ2-3 TRBV13 CASSFRGRGSDTQYF TGTGCCAGCAGCTTTCGAGGGAGGGGATCAGATACGCAGTATTTT
NA NA TRBJ2-1 TRBV9 CASSSGTSPYNEQFF TGTGCCAGCAGTTCCGGGACTTCTCCCTACAATGAGCAGTTCTTC
NA NA TRBJ1-2 TRBV19 CASSVSQGESYGYTF TGTGCCAGTAGTGTCTCCCAGGGAGAGTCCTATGGCTACACCTTC
NA NA TRBJ1-4 TRBV4-1 CASSQAPGLADDNEKLFF TGCGCCAGCAGCCAAGCCCCGGGTCTGGCAGACGATAATGAAAAACTGTTTTTT
NA NA TRBJ2-5 TRBV27 CASSLNDQETQYF TGTGCCAGCAGTTTAAACGATCAGGAGACCCAGTACTTC